A selection of T cell receptor beta chains follows, all from one sample in a study of blood T cell repertoires in COVID-19. Produced via immunoSEQ multiplex PCR; TCRdb's table is partial and in-frame only. The sample contains under 300,000 clones, less than 90% of which appear only once. Sequenced material: peripheral blood. The source of these receptors is a woman in her sixties or seventies with COVID-19, enrolled during active disease. Both conserved end residues are part of each CDR3. Fields, in order: clone size, J gene, D gene, V gene, CDR3 protein, CDR3 DNA. A D gene is named only where the DNA matches it firmly. Expanded clones are given a class, and other clones once, few, many or no size at all.

abundance: .; j_gene: TRBJ1-4; d_gene: TRBD1; v_gene: TRBV19; CDR3aa: CASSGQGPNEKLFF; CDR3nt: TGTGCCAGTAGTGGACAGGGTCCCAATGAAAAACTGTTTTTT
abundance: .; j_gene: TRBJ2-5; d_gene: .; v_gene: TRBV18; CDR3aa: CASSPSREETQYF; CDR3nt: TGTGCCAGCTCGCCGTCGAGGGAGGAGACCCAGTACTTC
abundance: .; j_gene: TRBJ1-6; d_gene: .; v_gene: TRBV28; CDR3aa: CASSPGGVNNSPLHF; CDR3nt: TGTGCCAGCAGTCCCGGAGGGGTCAATAATTCACCCCTCCACTTT
abundance: .; j_gene: TRBJ1-3; d_gene: TRBD1; v_gene: TRBV2; CDR3aa: CASSQGQGNIGNTIYF; CDR3nt: TGTGCCAGCAGTCAGGGACAGGGAAATATTGGAAACACCATATATTTT
abundance: .; j_gene: TRBJ2-7; d_gene: .; v_gene: TRBV11-2; CDR3aa: CASRAQTVATYEQYF; CDR3nt: TGTGCCAGCAGGGCCCAGACAGTGGCTACCTACGAGCAGTACTTC
abundance: few; j_gene: TRBJ1-2; d_gene: .; v_gene: TRBV7-8; CDR3aa: CASSLAWEGSYTF; CDR3nt: TGTGCCAGCAGCTTAGCGTGGGAGGGAAGTTACACCTTC
abundance: .; j_gene: TRBJ1-2; d_gene: TRBD1; v_gene: TRBV3-1/TRBV3-2; CDR3aa: CASSRDDRESYGYTF; CDR3nt: TGTGCCAGCAGCCGCGATGACAGGGAGAGCTATGGCTACACCTTC
abundance: .; j_gene: TRBJ2-7; d_gene: TRBD1; v_gene: TRBV6-4; CDR3aa: CASSEDREAPYEQYF; CDR3nt: TGTGCCAGCAGTGAGGACAGGGAGGCCCCCTACGAGCAGTACTTC
abundance: .; j_gene: TRBJ2-5; d_gene: TRBD2; v_gene: TRBV6-5; CDR3aa: CASSYSSGGGETQYF; CDR3nt: TGTGCCAGCAGTTACTCATCGGGGGGGGGCGAGACCCAGTACTTC
abundance: .; j_gene: TRBJ1-6; d_gene: .; v_gene: TRBV30; CDR3aa: CAWDNNSPLHF; CDR3nt: TGTGCCTGGGATAATAATTCACCCCTCCACTTT
abundance: .; j_gene: TRBJ2-3; d_gene: .; v_gene: TRBV19; CDR3aa: CASSPEGRGETQYF; CDR3nt: TGTGCCAGTAGTCCCGAGGGCAGGGGAGAAACGCAGTATTTT
abundance: .; j_gene: TRBJ1-2; d_gene: .; v_gene: TRBV30; CDR3aa: CAWSWGEGYTF; CDR3nt: TGTGCCTGGAGTTGGGGGGAGGGCTACACCTTC
abundance: .; j_gene: TRBJ2-1; d_gene: .; v_gene: TRBV7-9; CDR3aa: CASSLREIWNNEQFF; CDR3nt: TGTGCCAGCAGCCTCAGGGAAATATGGAACAATGAGCAGTTCTTC
abundance: .; j_gene: TRBJ1-1; d_gene: TRBD1; v_gene: TRBV3-1/TRBV3-2; CDR3aa: CASSRQGNTEAFF; CDR3nt: TGTGCCAGCAGTCGACAGGGGAACACTGAAGCTTTCTTT
abundance: .; j_gene: TRBJ2-7; d_gene: TRBD1; v_gene: TRBV9; CDR3aa: CASSTTSRQGLYEQYF; CDR3nt: TGTGCCAGCAGCACGACATCGAGACAGGGGTTGTACGAGCAGTACTTC
abundance: .; j_gene: TRBJ1-3; d_gene: TRBD1; v_gene: TRBV2; CDR3aa: CASSTDRGRVGNTIYF; CDR3nt: TGTGCCAGCAGTACAGACAGGGGGCGAGTGGGAAACACCATATATTTT
abundance: .; j_gene: TRBJ1-5; d_gene: TRBD1; v_gene: TRBV15; CDR3aa: CATSPKTGGQQPQHF; CDR3nt: TGTGCCACCAGCCCAAAGACAGGGGGCCAACAGCCCCAGCATTTT
abundance: .; j_gene: TRBJ2-7; d_gene: TRBD1; v_gene: TRBV12-3/TRBV12-4; CDR3aa: CASSKDRAYEQYF; CDR3nt: TGTGCCAGCAGTAAGGACAGGGCGTACGAGCAGTACTTC
abundance: .; j_gene: TRBJ2-2; d_gene: TRBD1; v_gene: TRBV19; CDR3aa: CASSDRDLVETGELFF; CDR3nt: TGTGCCAGTAGCGACAGGGACCTAGTAGAGACCGGGGAGCTGTTTTTT
abundance: .; j_gene: TRBJ2-6; d_gene: TRBD2; v_gene: TRBV29-1; CDR3aa: CSVEGLARGANVLTF; CDR3nt: TGCAGCGTTGAGGGACTAGCGAGAGGGGCCAACGTCCTGACTTTC
abundance: .; j_gene: TRBJ1-6; d_gene: .; v_gene: TRBV11-2; CDR3aa: CASRKDSLNSPLHF; CDR3nt: TGTGCCAGCAGGAAGGACAGTTTAAATTCACCCCTCCACTTT
abundance: .; j_gene: TRBJ1-1; d_gene: TRBD1; v_gene: TRBV30; CDR3aa: CAWSRTRGRQGYGKDTEAFF; CDR3nt: TGTGCCTGGAGTCGTACAAGAGGTAGACAGGGATACGGTAAGGACACTGAAGCTTTCTTT
abundance: .; j_gene: TRBJ1-2; d_gene: .; v_gene: TRBV11-2; CDR3aa: CASSQGGAVGYTF; CDR3nt: TGTGCCAGCAGCCAAGGGGGGGCAGTTGGCTACACCTTC